Reported below is one T cell receptor beta chain. Its specificity is not known. These data come from a study of cytomegalovirus exposure and HLA in healthy donors. Study conclusions and caveats: Researchers counted about 150 TCR beta chains as cytomegalovirus-associated. Many donors carried some public TCRs, although rarity characterized most TCR sequences.

This CDR3 is 13 amino acids long. The germline V gene encodes CDR1 SNHLY and CDR2 FYNNEI. Between the trimmed V and J ends, which lost 7 bases and 5 bases, there was a span of 15 bases. The PCR was carried out with 60 Vbeta primers and 13 Jbeta primers. Method: immunoSEQ multiplex PCR; TCRdb's copy keeps in-frame clones and lacks some. This sample's table has about 200,000 clones. Sequencing used PBMCs. This TCR was recovered from a girl aged 2-10 years in good health and CMV-seropositive. The rearrangement links TRBV2 to TRBJ2-7; weak D call: TRBD1 (5 bases). CDR3 protein: CASKVQGHHEQYF. CDR3 nucleotide sequence: TGTGCCAGCAAAGTCCAAGGACACCACGAGCAGTACTTC.